This T cell receptor (beta chain) was sequenced in a study of T cell responses to AZD1222 COVID-19 vaccine. Findings of the study overall: The donors showed a predominance of white British ancestry and of females, with possible underestimation of clonal diversity.

The CDR3 loop spans 13 amino acids. Germline CDR1 and CDR2: SQVTM and ANQGSEA. V shed 7 bases and J 3 bases; nucleotides not matched to a gene: 5. Notes on this clone: Its antigen is not known.

Profiling relied on immunoSEQ multiplex PCR, and the TCRdb table lists in-frame clones only, not all of them. Counted here are roughly 99,000 clones, around 90% occurring once; the ten biggest clones make up 6.6%. V gene TRBV29-1 combines with J gene TRBJ2-7, with 11 bases fitting TRBD1. The clonotype originates from an adult in good health. The starting material was peripheral blood, obtained on day 0 of AZD1222 vaccination. CDR3 sequence (DNA): TGCAGCGGAGGACAGGGGGCACACTACGAGCAGTACTTC. Translated, it gives CSGGQGAHYEQYF.